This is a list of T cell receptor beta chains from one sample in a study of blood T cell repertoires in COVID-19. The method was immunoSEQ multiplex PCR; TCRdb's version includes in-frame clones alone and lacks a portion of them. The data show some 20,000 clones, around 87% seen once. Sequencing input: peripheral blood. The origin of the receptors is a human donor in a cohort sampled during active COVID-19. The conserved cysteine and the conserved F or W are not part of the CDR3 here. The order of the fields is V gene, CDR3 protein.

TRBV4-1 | ASSQERFGTSRSYGYT
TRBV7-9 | ASSLDTGTGPYGYT
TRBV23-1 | ASSPAGWQPQH
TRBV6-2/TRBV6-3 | ASSYRDTYEQY
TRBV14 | ASSQGQGAGQPQH
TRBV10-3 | AITGHDTGELF
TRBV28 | ASSPPRQLTYNEQF
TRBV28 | ASSPDSGTDTQY
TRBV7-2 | ASSLAPGNEQF
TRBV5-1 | ASSSLSGSGVSEQY
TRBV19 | ASSPGQGARGH
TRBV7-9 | ASSDRDRAGTGELF
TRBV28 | ASSLDGNPTDTQY
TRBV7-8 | ASSFVAGGDNEQF
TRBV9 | ASSATSGSYEQY
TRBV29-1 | SAEWGGAYNEQF
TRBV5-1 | ASSRFSGNVEQY
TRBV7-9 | ASSPPPVAGRDIQY
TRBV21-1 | ASSKGEEDNAGLGSTYEQY
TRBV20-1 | SDRVVETQY
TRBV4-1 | ASSQDLGTSGSFSYEQY
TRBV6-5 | ASRRGQGSYEQY
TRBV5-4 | ASSSGQGATGELF
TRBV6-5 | ASIRDRGLGEQF
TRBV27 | ASSGTGTSYEQY
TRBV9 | ASSVGGSPLEQY
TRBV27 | ASSPGGYGYT
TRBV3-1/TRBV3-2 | ASRQQGLNTGELF